One sample yielded the 11 T cell receptor beta chains listed below, sequenced in a study of blood T cell repertoires in COVID-19. Sequenced by immunoSEQ multiplex PCR; TCRdb stores in-frame clones only, minus some. The table has about 70,000 clones, 80% seen once; the top ten hold 15% to 20%. What was sequenced was peripheral blood. These receptors were obtained from a man aged 70 or older who had recovered from COVID-19.

The chain combines TRBV20-1 with TRBJ1-2; maybe TRBD1 (6 bases). The CDR3 extends over 14 amino acids. Germline loops: CDR1 DFQATT, CDR2 SNEGSKA (reference sequence). Deletions cut 3 bases from V and 7 bases from J, with 18 bases between. CDR3 bases: TGCAGTGCTAGTAATTCCGGGGCCAGGGGTGGCTACACCTTC. As protein: CSASNSGARGGYTF.

By sample fraction, this clone is medium-sized. The chain uses TRBV23-1 and TRBJ1-5, with TRBD1 matching 9 bases. TRBV23-1 falls under the ORF class, with uncertain function. The V gene end was trimmed by 5 bases and the J gene end by 0 bases; junction bases not matched to a gene: 8. The CDR3 is 17 amino acids. The CDR3 nucleotides read TGCGCCAGCAGTTGGGGACAGGGAGTCCCTAGCAATCAGCCCCAGCATTTT. Translation gives CASSWGQGVPSNQPQHF.

Note on this clone: The same CDR3 can be traced to other DNA sequences in this sample. This rearrangement joins TRBV30 to TRBJ2-7; TRBD2 is a possible D gene (6 bases). CDR1 and CDR2 (germline): GTSNPN, SVGIG (reference sequence). The CDR3 is 12 residues long. V was pared by 0 bases and J by 5 bases, with 8 bases between. CDR3 DNA sequence: TGTGCCTGGAGTGTAGGAGGGCACGAGCAGTACTTC. This translates into CAWSVGGHEQYF.

J is TRBJ1-3 and V is TRBV7-6; D is perhaps TRBD1 (6 bases). V lost 1 base and J 0 bases, leaving 13 bases between the germline ends. The germline V gene has CDR1 SGHVS and CDR2 FNYEAQ. The CDR3 covers 17 residues. The CDR3 coding sequence is TGTGCCAGCAGCTTAGGACAGGCAGGCAGCTCTGGAAACACCATATATTTT. Its protein product is CASSLGQAGSSGNTIYF.

The chain combines TRBV19 with TRBJ2-2; D perhaps matches TRBD1 (6 bases). The CDR3 contains 17 residues. Germline V gene lookup returns CDR1 LNHDA and CDR2 SQIVND (reference sequence). The V end was cut by 1 base, the J end by 1 base, with 13 bases between. CDR3 DNA: TGTGCCAGTAGTATAGGGACAGCAAACTTGAACACCGGGGAGCTGTTTTTT. Protein sequence: CASSIGTANLNTGELFF.

The rearrangement uses TRBV4-3 and TRBJ1-1; 9 positions match TRBD1. V lost 5 bases to trimming and J lost 4 bases; unmatched junction nucleotides: 8. Germline CDR1 is LGHNA and CDR2 is YSLEER. This CDR3 comprises 15 residues. The DNA for the CDR3 is TGCGCCAGCAGCGCTTTTAACAGGGGGCGCACTGAAGCTTTCTTT. Protein: CASSAFNRGRTEAFF.

The chain combines TRBV2 with TRBJ1-3; 7 bases agree with TRBD1. Unmatched junction bases numbered 8, after V lost 6 bases and J lost 0 bases. Per germline, CDR1 SNHLY and CDR2 FYNNEI. The CDR3 runs to 16 residues. CDR3 residues: CASRDPGQSSGNTIYF. CDR3 sequence (DNA): TGTGCCAGCAGAGATCCGGGACAGAGCTCTGGAAACACCATATATTTT.

This rearrangement joins TRBV11-2 to TRBJ2-7; D not resolved. The V end was cut by 1 base, the J end by 5 bases, with 3 bases between. The CDR3 runs to 11 residues. Germline loops: CDR1 SGHAT, CDR2 FQNNGV. CDR3 nucleotides: TGTGCCAGCAGCTTAGCAAACGAGCAGTACTTC. Amino acid sequence: CASSLANEQYF.

The genes are TRBV5-5 and TRBJ1-2, with D unclear. CDR1 and CDR2 from the germline V gene are SGHKS and YYEKEE (reference sequence). The CDR3 is 13 residues long. The V end lost 4 bases, the J end lost 8 bases, and 15 bases lay between the germline ends. Here the CDR3 DNA reads TGTGCCAGCAGCCTCGCCCGGGTGGAAGGCTACACCTTC. The encoded protein is CASSLARVEGYTF. The full variable domain, rest sourced from reference TRBV5-5 and TRBJ1-2, is DAGVTQSPTHLIKTRGQQVTLRCSPISGHKSVSWYQQVLGQGPQFIFQYYEKEERGRGNFPDRFSARQFPNYSSELNVNALLLGDSALYLCASSLARVEGYTFGSGTRLTVV.

This sequence joins TRBV5-4 and TRBJ2-5; D may be TRBD2 (7 bases). Germline loops: CDR1 SGHNT, CDR2 YYREEE (reference sequence). This CDR3 contains 15 residues. V gave up 0 bases and J gave up 1 base, with 10 bases separating them. CDR3 sequence: CASSLGRGPQETQYF. The CDR3, as DNA: TGTGCCAGCAGCTTGGGGCGGGGGCCCCAAGAGACCCAGTACTTC.

V usage is TRBV7-9 and J usage is TRBJ1-1, with D perhaps matching TRBD1 (5 bases). This CDR3 is 15 amino acids long. V was pared by 0 bases and J by 7 bases, with 15 bases between. CDR1 SEHNR and CDR2 FQNEAQ come from the germline V gene (reference sequence). This chain's CDR3 is CASSLARGRLSEAFF. For the CDR3, the DNA is TGTGCCAGCAGCTTAGCGCGGGGCAGATTGAGTGAAGCTTTCTTT.